These T cell receptor beta chains were read from a single sample in a study of blood T cell repertoires in COVID-19. Using immunoSEQ multiplex PCR, the repertoire was profiled, and TCRdb retains in-frame clones only, with some absent. The sample includes under 150,000 clones, about four fifths of them seen just once. The material sequenced was peripheral blood. The receptor source for this set is a woman at least 80 years old with acute or convalescent COVID-19. The CDR3 runs from the conserved cysteine through the conserved F or W. A D gene is named only where the DNA matches it firmly. Some rows have no size entry. The others give once, few or many, or a class for an expanded clone.

>.|.|TRBJ1-6|TRBV28
CASILGPGSGSPLHF
TGTGCCAGCATTCTGGGGCCAGGATCCGGTTCACCCCTCCACTTT
>TRBD1|.|TRBJ2-4|TRBV5-6
CASSLGDRKADIQYF
TGTGCCAGCAGCTTGGGGGACAGGAAGGCTGACATTCAGTACTTC
>TRBD2|.|TRBJ2-5|TRBV24-1
CATSDPRTSGARETQYF
TGTGCCACCAGTGATCCGCGGACTAGCGGGGCCAGGGAGACCCAGTACTTC
>.|.|TRBJ1-1|TRBV11-3
CASSFQSNTEAFF
TGTGCCAGCAGCTTTCAATCCAACACTGAAGCTTTCTTT
>TRBD1|few|TRBJ1-5|TRBV30
CAWSVGQGNQPQHF
TGTGCCTGGAGTGTGGGACAGGGCAATCAGCCCCAGCATTTT
>.|few|TRBJ1-1|TRBV3-1/TRBV3-2
CASSGTSGANTEAFF
TGTGCCAGCAGTGGAACGTCAGGGGCGAACACTGAAGCTTTCTTT
>.|.|TRBJ2-6|TRBV24-1
CAIGSVDSGANVLTF
TGTGCCATCGGGTCAGTGGACTCTGGGGCCAACGTCCTGACTTTC
>TRBD2|.|TRBJ2-3|TRBV4-3
CASSQRGGLETDTQYF
TGCGCCAGCAGCCAGCGGGGGGGCCTAGAGACAGATACGCAGTATTTT
>TRBD1|.|TRBJ2-2|TRBV19
CASRAGTGTPGELFF
TGTGCCAGTAGGGCCGGGACAGGGACCCCCGGGGAGCTGTTTTTT
>TRBD2|few|TRBJ2-3|TRBV7-3
CASSLGTSGSWGTDTQYF
TGTGCCAGCAGCTTAGGGACTAGCGGGAGTTGGGGTACAGATACGCAGTATTTT
>TRBD2|.|TRBJ2-7|TRBV5-4
CASSLGLAGSYEQYF
TGTGCCAGCAGCCTAGGACTAGCGGGGTCCTACGAGCAGTACTTC
>TRBD2|.|TRBJ2-3|TRBV10-2
CASSESGTRVDTQYF
TGCGCCAGCAGTGAGTCTGGGACTAGGGTGGATACGCAGTATTTT
>.|.|TRBJ1-3|TRBV7-8
CASSPQNTIYF
TGTGCCAGCAGCCCACAAAACACCATATATTTT
>.|once|TRBJ2-1|TRBV7-9
CASSFAGSDYNEQFF
TGTGCCAGCAGCTTTGCCGGGAGTGACTACAATGAGCAGTTCTTC
>.|.|TRBJ1-4|TRBV30
CAWTNPGLYEKLFF
TGTGCCTGGACCAACCCAGGTTTATACGAAAAACTGTTTTTT
>.|.|TRBJ1-2|TRBV7-9
CASSFGQGVSYGYTF
TGTGCCAGCAGCTTCGGCCAGGGCGTCTCCTATGGCTACACCTTC
>TRBD1|few|TRBJ1-3|TRBV9
CASSVGQGPSKVYF
TGTGCCAGCAGCGTGGGACAGGGGCCGTCCAAGGTATATTTT
>.|.|TRBJ2-2|TRBV4-3
CASSQDIGGNTGELFF
TGCGCCAGCAGCCAAGATATAGGCGGGAACACCGGGGAGCTGTTTTTT
>.|.|TRBJ2-2|TRBV18
CASSPQGNTGELFF
TGTGCCAGCTCACCCCAGGGAAACACCGGGGAGCTGTTTTTT
>.|.|TRBJ2-6|TRBV4-3
CASSQEGGSGANVLTF
TGCGCCAGCAGCCAAGAGGGAGGCTCTGGGGCCAACGTCCTGACTTTC
>TRBD1|.|TRBJ1-5|TRBV19
CASRQGLNQPQHF
TGTGCCAGCCGACAGGGACTCAATCAGCCCCAGCATTTT
>TRBD1|.|TRBJ2-5|TRBV4-1
CASSPGQGRWQETQYF
TGCGCCAGCAGCCCCGGACAGGGGCGATGGCAAGAGACCCAGTACTTC
>TRBD2|.|TRBJ2-1|TRBV19
CASSIDPTSGRPSSYNEQFF
TGTGCCAGTAGTATAGATCCGACTAGCGGGAGGCCTAGCTCCTACAATGAGCAGTTCTTC
>.|.|TRBJ2-2|TRBV9
CASSVGPGELFF
TGTGCCAGCAGCGTAGGGCCCGGGGAGCTGTTTTTT
>.|few|TRBJ2-1|TRBV24-1
CATSPHGGGLEFF
TGTGCCACCAGTCCACATGGGGGCGGGTTAGAGTTCTTC
>TRBD1|.|TRBJ1-4|TRBV27
CASSLFWDSVGKLFF
TGTGCCAGCAGTTTATTTTGGGACAGTGTGGGAAAACTGTTTTTT
>.|.|TRBJ2-5|TRBV6-2/TRBV6-3
CASSLTFQGETQYF
TGTGCCAGCAGCCTGACTTTTCAGGGGGAGACCCAGTACTTC
>.|.|TRBJ2-1|TRBV6-5
CASGSTRDFYNEQFF
TGTGCCAGCGGATCTACGCGCGACTTCTACAATGAGCAGTTCTTC
>TRBD1|many|TRBJ2-2|TRBV5-1
CASSTQGSPAGELFF
TGCGCCAGCAGCACACAGGGGTCTCCGGCCGGGGAGCTGTTTTTT
>TRBD1|.|TRBJ1-1|TRBV6-5
CASSSPKTGARAFF
TGTGCCAGCAGTTCCCCCAAGACAGGGGCTAGAGCTTTCTTT
>.|.|TRBJ1-5|TRBV12-3/TRBV12-4
CASSLSSGPQHF
TGTGCCAGCAGTTTGTCTTCCGGGCCCCAGCATTTT
>TRBD2|.|TRBJ2-3|TRBV29-1
CSVEPIAGGTDTQYF
TGCAGCGTTGAACCGATAGCGGGGGGCACAGATACGCAGTATTTT
>.|few|TRBJ2-1|TRBV6-5
CANTYRTSYNEQFF
TGTGCCAACACATACAGGACCTCCTACAATGAGCAGTTCTTC
>.|.|TRBJ1-1|TRBV6-5
CASVASLWNTEAFF
TGTGCCAGCGTAGCTAGCCTATGGAACACTGAAGCTTTCTTT
>TRBD1|.|TRBJ1-2|TRBV5-1
CASSLNRGGGYTF
TGCGCCAGCAGCTTGAACAGGGGGGGAGGCTACACCTTC
>.|.|TRBJ1-2|TRBV15
CATSSYRLSNYGYTF
TGTGCCACCAGCAGCTACAGGCTTAGTAACTATGGCTACACCTTC
>.|.|TRBJ2-3|TRBV4-1
CASSQGELSTDTQYF
TGCGCCAGCAGCCAAGGAGAATTGAGCACAGATACGCAGTATTTT
>TRBD1|few|TRBJ1-2|TRBV27
CASSLRQGYGYTF
TGTGCCAGCAGTTTAAGACAGGGTTATGGCTACACCTTC
>.|.|TRBJ1-1|TRBV9
CASSVGGIAEAFF
TGTGCCAGCAGCGTCGGGGGGATCGCTGAAGCTTTCTTT
>.|.|TRBJ2-7|TRBV6-5
CASSYSSGAGFQQYF
TGTGCCAGCAGTTACTCGTCAGGGGCAGGATTTCAGCAGTACTTC
>.|few|TRBJ1-2|TRBV28
CASSLAGSNYGYTF
TGTGCCAGCAGTTTAGCCGGTTCTAACTATGGCTACACCTTC
>TRBD1|.|TRBJ1-5|TRBV7-2
CASSSTSGTGSLNQPQHF
TGTGCCAGCAGCTCGACGTCGGGGACAGGGAGCTTGAATCAGCCCCAGCATTTT
>.|.|TRBJ2-3|TRBV15
CATSLGGAQSTDTQYF
TGTGCCACCAGCTTGGGGGGGGCTCAAAGCACAGATACGCAGTATTTT
>.|.|TRBJ1-1|TRBV4-3
CASSHLRSTEAFF
TGCGCCAGCAGCCACCTCAGGTCCACTGAAGCTTTCTTT